This T cell receptor (beta chain) was captured in a study of T cells expressing NK-cell markers. Looking at the study overall: Sorted CD3+CD56+NKG2C+, CD3+CD56+NKG2C- and CD3+CD56-NKG2C+ T cells supplied TCR beta repertoires. Overall study findings and caveats: Evidence did not settle whether expanded NKG2C+ T cell clones targeted HCMV. For a few donors, these clonotypes were likewise the leading ones in the CD3+CD56-NKG2C+ fraction.

The CDR3 has 12 amino acids. Details on this clonotype: Its antigen is not identified.

UMIs were included in TCR beta cDNA generated by 5'RACE template switching. TCRdb re-called the 5' RACE reads; every CDR3 protein appears as one record, without DNA. This sample's table reports 440,000 or so distinct CDR3 sequences. This chain joins TRBV12-3 or TRBV12-4 and TRBJ1-5; TCRdb lists TRBD1, though no DNA is available to test this call. Sequencing was done on a sample of blood T cells: a sorted CD56 or NKG2C T cell subset, CD4+ or CD8+ T cells, or bulk PBMC T cells (not recorded which). This TCR was recovered from a woman aged 18 to 75 in good health. The CDR3 spells CASRSRTVGLHF.